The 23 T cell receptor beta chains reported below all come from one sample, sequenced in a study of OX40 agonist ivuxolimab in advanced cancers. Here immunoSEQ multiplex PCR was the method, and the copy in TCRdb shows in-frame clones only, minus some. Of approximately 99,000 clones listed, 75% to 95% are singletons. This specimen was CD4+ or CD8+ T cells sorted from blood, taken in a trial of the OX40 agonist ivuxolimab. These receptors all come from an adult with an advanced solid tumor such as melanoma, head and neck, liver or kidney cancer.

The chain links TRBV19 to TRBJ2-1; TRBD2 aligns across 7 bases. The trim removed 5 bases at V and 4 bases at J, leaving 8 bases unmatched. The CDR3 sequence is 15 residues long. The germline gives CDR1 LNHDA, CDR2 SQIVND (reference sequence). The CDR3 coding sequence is TGTGCCAGTAGTTCTTCTAGCGGAGCTTACAATGAGCAGTTCTTC. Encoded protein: CASSSSSGAYNEQFF.

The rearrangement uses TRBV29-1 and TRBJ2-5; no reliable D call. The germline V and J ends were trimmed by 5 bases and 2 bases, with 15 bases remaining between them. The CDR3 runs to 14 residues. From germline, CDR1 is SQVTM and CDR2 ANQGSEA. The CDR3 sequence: CSVRTRKEQETQYF. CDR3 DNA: TGCAGCGTTCGAACCAGGAAAGAACAAGAGACCCAGTACTTC.

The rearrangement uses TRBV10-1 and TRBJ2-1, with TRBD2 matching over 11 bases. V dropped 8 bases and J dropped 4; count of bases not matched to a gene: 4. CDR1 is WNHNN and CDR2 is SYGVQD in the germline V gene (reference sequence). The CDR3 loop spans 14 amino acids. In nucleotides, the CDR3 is TGCGCCAGCGGCGGGACTAGCGGATACAATGAGCAGTTCTTC. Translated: CASGGTSGYNEQFF.

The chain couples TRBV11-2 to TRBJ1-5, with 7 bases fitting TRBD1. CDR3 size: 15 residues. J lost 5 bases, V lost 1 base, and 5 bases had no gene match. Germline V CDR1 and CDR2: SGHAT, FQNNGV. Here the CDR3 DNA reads TGTGCCAGCAGCTTAGCGGGACAGAGGCATCAGCCCCAGCATTTT. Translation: CASSLAGQRHQPQHF. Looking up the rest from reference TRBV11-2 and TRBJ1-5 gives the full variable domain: EAGVAQSPRYKIIEKRQSVAFWCNPISGHATLYWYQQILGQGPKLLIQFQNNGVVDDSQLPKDRFSAERLKGVDSTLKIQPAKLEDSAVYLCASSLAGQRHQPQHFGDGTRLSIL.

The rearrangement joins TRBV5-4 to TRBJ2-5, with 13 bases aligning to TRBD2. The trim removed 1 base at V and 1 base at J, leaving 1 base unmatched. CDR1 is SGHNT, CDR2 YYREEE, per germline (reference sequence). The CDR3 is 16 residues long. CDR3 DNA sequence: TGTGCCAGCAGCTTGACTAGCGGGAGGGCCCAAGAGACCCAGTACTTC. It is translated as CASSLTSGRAQETQYF.

This CDR3 reads CASSLAETGELFF. In DNA form, the CDR3 reads TGTGCCAGCAGCTTAGCGGAGACCGGGGAGCTGTTTTTT. The gene calls are TRBV7-2 and TRBJ2-2, with unresolved D. The CDR3 length is 13 residues. In germline, CDR1 is SGHTA, CDR2 FQGNSA. With 0 bases removed from V and 5 bases from J, the gap between germline ends came to 4 bases. Combining the CDR3 with reference TRBV7-2 and TRBJ2-2 gives the whole variable domain GAGVSQSPSNKVTEKGKDVELRCDPISGHTALYWYRQSLGQGLEFLIYFQGNSAPDKSGLPSDRFSAERTGGSVSTLTIQRTQQEDSAVYLCASSLAETGELFFGEGSRLTVL.

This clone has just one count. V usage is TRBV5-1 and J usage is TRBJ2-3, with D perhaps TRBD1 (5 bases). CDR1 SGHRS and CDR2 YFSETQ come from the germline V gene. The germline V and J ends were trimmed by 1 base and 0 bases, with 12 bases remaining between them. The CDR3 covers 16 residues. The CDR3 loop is CASSLRRGASTDTQYF. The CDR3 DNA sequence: TGCGCCAGCAGCTTGCGAAGGGGCGCAAGCACAGATACGCAGTATTTT.

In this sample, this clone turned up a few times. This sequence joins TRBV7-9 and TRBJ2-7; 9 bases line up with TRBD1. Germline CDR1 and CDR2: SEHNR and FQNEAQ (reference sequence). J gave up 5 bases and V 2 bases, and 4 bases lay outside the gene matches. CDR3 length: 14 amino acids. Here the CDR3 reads CASSLLTGGHEQYF. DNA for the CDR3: TGTGCCAGCAGCTTACTAACAGGGGGCCACGAGCAGTACTTC.

The CDR3 nucleotides read TGTGCCAGCAGTGCCGGTATCAATCAGCCCCAGCATTTT. As protein: CASSAGINQPQHF. The chain links TRBV6-4 to TRBJ1-5; D is undetermined. Per germline, CDR1 MRHNA and CDR2 SNTAGT. Trimming pared 4 bases from V and 3 bases from J, leaving 7 bases between. The length of the CDR3 is 13 residues.

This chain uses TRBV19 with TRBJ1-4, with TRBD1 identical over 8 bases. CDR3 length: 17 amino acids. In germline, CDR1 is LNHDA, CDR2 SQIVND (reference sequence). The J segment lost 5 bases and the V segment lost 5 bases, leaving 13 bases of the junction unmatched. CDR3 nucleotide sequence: TGTGCCAGTAGTTCCGGACAGGGAGTATTAGGAAATGAAAAACTGTTTTTT. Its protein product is CASSSGQGVLGNEKLFF.

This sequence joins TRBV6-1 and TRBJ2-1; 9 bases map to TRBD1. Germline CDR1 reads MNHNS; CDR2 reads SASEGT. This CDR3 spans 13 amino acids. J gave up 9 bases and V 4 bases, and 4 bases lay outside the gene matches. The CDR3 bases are TGTGCCAGCAGTGGGGGACAGGGTGGTGAGCAGTTCTTC. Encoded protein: CASSGGQGGEQFF.

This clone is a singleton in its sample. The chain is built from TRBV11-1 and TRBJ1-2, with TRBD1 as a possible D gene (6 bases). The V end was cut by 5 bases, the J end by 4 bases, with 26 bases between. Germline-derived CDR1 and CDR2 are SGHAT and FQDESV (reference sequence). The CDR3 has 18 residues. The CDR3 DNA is TGTGCCAGCAGCCGACGCCAAAATAAACAGACAGGCGGCTATGGCTACACCTTC. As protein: CASSRRQNKQTGGYGYTF.

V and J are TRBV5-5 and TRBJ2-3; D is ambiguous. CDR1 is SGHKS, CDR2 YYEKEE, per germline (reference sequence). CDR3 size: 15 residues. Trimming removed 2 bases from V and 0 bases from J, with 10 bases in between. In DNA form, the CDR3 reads TGTGCCAGCAGCTTAAGCACAGCTAGCACAGATACGCAGTATTTT. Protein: CASSLSTASTDTQYF.

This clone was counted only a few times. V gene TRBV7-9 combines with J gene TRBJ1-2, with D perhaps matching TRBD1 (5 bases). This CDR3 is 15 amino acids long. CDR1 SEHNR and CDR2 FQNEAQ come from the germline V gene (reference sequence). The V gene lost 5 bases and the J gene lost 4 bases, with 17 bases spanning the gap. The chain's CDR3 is CASSRQGPGPYGYTF. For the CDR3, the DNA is TGTGCCAGCAGCCGGCAGGGACCTGGCCCCTATGGCTACACCTTC.

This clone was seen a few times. The CDR3 DNA sequence: TGCAGCGTTGAAGGCGGGACGAGCTCCTACAATGAGCAGTTCTTC. Translated: CSVEGGTSSYNEQFF. The V call is TRBV29-1, the J call TRBJ2-1; D is possibly TRBD2 (6 bases). The V gene's germline CDR1 is SQVTM and CDR2 ANQGSEA. V shed 1 base and J shed 0 bases, with 10 bases lying between them. The CDR3 loop spans 15 amino acids.

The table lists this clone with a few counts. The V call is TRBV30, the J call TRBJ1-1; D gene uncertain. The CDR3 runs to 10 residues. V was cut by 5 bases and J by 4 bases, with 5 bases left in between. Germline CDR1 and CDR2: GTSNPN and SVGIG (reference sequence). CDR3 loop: CAWSLTEAFF. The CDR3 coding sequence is TGTGCCTGGTCTCTCACTGAAGCTTTCTTT.

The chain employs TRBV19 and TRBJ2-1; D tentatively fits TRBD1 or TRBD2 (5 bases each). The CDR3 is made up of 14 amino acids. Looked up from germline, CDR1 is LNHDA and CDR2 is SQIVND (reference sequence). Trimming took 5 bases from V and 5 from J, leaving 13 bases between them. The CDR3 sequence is CASSATGAHNEQFF. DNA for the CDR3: TGTGCCAGTAGTGCAACCGGGGCCCACAATGAGCAGTTCTTC. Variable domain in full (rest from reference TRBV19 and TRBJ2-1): DGGITQSPKYLFRKEGQNVTLSCEQNLNHDAMYWYRQDPGQGLRLIYYSQIVNDFQKGDIAEGYSVSREKKESFPLTVTSAQKNPTAFYLCASSATGAHNEQFFGPGTRLTVL.

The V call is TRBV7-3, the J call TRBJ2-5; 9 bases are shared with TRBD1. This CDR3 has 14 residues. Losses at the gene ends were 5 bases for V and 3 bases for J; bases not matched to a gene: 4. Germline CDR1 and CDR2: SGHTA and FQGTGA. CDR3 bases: TGTGCCAGCAGCGTGACAGGGGGGAAAGAGACCCAGTACTTC. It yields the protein CASSVTGGKETQYF.

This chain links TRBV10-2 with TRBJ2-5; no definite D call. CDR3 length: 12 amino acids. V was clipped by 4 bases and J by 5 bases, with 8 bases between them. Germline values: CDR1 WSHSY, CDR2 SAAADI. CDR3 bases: TGCGCCAGCAGTGGCTCCGGGGAGACCCAGTACTTC. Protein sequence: CASSGSGETQYF.

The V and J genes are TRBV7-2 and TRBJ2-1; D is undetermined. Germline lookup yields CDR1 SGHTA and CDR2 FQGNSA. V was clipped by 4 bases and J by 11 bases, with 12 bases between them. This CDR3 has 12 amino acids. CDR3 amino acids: CASSSPGPQQFF. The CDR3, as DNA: TGTGCCAGCAGCTCGCCCGGCCCTCAGCAGTTCTTC.

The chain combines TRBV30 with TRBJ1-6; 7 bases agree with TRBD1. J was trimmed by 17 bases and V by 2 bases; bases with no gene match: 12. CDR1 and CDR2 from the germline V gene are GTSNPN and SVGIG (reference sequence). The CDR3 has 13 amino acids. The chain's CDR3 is CAWSHVFGTDFHF. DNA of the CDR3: TGTGCCTGGAGTCACGTCTTTGGGACAGATTTCCACTTT. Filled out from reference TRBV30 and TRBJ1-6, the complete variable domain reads SQTIHQWPATLVQPVGSPLSLECTVEGTSNPNLYWYRQAAGRGLQLLFYSVGIGQISSEVPQNLSASRPQDRQFILSSKKLLLSDSGFYLCAWSHVFGTDFHFGNGTRLTVT.

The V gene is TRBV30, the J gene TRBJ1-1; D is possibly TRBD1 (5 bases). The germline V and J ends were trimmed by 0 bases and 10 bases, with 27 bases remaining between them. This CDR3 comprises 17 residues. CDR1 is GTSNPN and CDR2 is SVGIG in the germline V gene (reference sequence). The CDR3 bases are TGTGCCTGGAGTGTACCATCTCCTGAGACACCGGGACCTAGAGCTTTCTTT. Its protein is CAWSVPSPETPGPRAFF.

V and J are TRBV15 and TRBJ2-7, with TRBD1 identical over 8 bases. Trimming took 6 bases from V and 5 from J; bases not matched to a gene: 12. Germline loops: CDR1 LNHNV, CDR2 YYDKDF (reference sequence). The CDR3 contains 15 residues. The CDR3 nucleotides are TGTGCCACCAGAGCACCGGGCAGGGGGCTCAACGAGCAGTACTTC. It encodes CATRAPGRGLNEQYF.